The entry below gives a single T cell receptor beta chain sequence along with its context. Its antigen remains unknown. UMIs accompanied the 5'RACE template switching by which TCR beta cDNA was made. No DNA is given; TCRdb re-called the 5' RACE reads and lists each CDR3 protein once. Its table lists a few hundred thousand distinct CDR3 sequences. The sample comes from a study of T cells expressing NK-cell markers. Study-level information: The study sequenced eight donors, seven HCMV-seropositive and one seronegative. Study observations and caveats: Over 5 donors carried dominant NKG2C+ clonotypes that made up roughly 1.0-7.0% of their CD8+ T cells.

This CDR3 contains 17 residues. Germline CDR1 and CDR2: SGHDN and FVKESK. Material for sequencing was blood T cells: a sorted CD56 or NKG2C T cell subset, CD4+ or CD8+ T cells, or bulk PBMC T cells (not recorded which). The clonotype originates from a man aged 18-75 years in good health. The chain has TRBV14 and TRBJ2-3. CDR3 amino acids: CASSQDRSADSTDTQYF. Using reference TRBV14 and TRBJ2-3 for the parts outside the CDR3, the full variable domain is EAGVTQFPSHSVIEKGQTVTLRCDPISGHDNLYWYRRVMGKEIKFLLHFVKESKQDESGMPNNRFLAERTGGTYSTLKVQPAELEDSGVYFCASSQDRSADSTDTQYFGPGTRLTVL.